The clone carrying this TCR beta chain was observed a handful of times. This entry is derived from a study of blood T cell repertoires in COVID-19. At the level of the study: Sites in the United States, Italy and Spain provided acute and convalescent COVID-19 samples. T cells, B-cell-depleted T cells, or PBMCs supplied cDNA or gDNA.

Original analysis: Cell counts per sample came from amplifying reference gene primers. Assay: immunoSEQ multiplex PCR; the TCRdb copy retains only in-frame clones and omits some. The V and J calls and clone size come from that table; D and trimming were worked out from the DNA. The table includes 99,000 or so clones, roughly 82% detected once. The CDR3 totals 14 residues. The germline gives CDR1 SEHNR, CDR2 FQNEAQ (reference sequence). V was pared by 0 bases and J by 4 bases, with 6 bases between. This chain connects TRBV7-9 to TRBJ2-2; tentatively, D is TRBD2 (6 bases). The receptor comes from a man in his 60s with acute or convalescent COVID-19. The sample taken for sequencing was peripheral blood. The CDR3 nucleotides are TGTGCCAGCAGCTTAGCGGGAGGCACCGGGGAGCTGTTTTTT. This translates into CASSLAGGTGELFF.